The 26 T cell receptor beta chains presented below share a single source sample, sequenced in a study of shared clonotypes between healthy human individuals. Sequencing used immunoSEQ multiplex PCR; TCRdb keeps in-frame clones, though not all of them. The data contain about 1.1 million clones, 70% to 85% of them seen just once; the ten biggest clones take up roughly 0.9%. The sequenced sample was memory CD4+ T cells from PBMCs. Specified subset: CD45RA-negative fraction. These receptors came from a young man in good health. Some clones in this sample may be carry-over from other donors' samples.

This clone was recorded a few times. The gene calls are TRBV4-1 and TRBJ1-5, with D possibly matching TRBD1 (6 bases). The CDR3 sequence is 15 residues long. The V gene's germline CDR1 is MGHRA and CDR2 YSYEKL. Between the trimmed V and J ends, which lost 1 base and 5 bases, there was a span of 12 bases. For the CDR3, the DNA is TGCGCCAGCAGCCAAGGTAACAGGGACGATCAGCCCCAGCATTTT. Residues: CASSQGNRDDQPQHF.

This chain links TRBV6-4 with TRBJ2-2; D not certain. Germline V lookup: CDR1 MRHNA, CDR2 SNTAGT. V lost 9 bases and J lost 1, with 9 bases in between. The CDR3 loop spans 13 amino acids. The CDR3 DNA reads TGTGCCAGTAGGACGGGGAACACCGGGGAGCTGTTTTTT. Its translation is CASRTGNTGELFF.

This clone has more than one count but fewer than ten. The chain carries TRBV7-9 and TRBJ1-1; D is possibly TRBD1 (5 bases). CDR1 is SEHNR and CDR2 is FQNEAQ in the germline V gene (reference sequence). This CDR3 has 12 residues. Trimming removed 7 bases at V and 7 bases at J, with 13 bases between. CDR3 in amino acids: CASTIMRGEAFF. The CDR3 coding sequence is TGTGCCAGCACCATCATGAGGGGTGAAGCTTTCTTT.

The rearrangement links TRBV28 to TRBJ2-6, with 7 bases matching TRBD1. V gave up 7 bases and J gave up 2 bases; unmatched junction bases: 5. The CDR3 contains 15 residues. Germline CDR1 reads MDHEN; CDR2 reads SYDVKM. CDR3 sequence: CASTRGGAGANVLTF. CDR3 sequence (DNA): TGTGCCAGCACCCGAGGGGGCGCTGGGGCCAACGTCCTGACTTTC.

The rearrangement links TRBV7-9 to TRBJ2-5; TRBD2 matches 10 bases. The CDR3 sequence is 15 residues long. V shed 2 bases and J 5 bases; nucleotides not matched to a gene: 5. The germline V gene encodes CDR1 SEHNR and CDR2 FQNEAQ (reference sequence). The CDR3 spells CASSLQREGLETQYF. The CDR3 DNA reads TGTGCCAGCAGCTTACAGCGGGAGGGCCTTGAGACCCAGTACTTC.

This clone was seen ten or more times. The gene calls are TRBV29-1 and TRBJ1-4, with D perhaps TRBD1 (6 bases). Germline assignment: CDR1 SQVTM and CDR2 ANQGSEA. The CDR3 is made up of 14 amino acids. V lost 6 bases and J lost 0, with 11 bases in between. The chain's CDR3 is CSVRGVATNEKLFF. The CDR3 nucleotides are TGCAGCGTGAGGGGGGTAGCAACTAATGAAAAACTGTTTTTT.

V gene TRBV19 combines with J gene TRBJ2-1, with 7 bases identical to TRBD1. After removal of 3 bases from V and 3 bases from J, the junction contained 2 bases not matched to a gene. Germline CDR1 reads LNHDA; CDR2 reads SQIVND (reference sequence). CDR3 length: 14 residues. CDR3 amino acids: CASSMDRLYNEQFF. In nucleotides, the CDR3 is TGTGCCAGTAGTATGGACAGGCTCTACAATGAGCAGTTCTTC.

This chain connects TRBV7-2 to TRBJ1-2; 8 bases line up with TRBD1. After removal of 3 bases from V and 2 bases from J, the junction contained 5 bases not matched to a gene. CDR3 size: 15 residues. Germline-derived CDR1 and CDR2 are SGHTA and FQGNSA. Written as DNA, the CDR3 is TGTGCCAGCAGCTTTGCGGACAGGGTGAACTATGGCTACACCTTC. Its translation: CASSFADRVNYGYTF.

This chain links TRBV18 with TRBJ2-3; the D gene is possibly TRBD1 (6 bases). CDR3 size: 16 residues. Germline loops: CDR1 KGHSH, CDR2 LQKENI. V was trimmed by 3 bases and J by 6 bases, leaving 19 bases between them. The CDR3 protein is CASSPSMARGSDTQYF. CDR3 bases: TGTGCCAGCTCACCGTCCATGGCTAGGGGGTCGGATACGCAGTATTTT.

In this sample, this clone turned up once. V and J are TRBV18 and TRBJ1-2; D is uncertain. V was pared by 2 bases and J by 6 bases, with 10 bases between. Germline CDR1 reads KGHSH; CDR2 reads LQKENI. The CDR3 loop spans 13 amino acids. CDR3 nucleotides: TGTGCCAGCTCACCAAGGGCTGTTGATGGCTACACCTTC. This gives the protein CASSPRAVDGYTF.

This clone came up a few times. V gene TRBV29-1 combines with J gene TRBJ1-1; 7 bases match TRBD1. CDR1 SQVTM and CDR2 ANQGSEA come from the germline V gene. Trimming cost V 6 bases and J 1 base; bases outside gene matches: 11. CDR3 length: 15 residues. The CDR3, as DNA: TGCAGCGTAGGACCGGGACAGAAGAAGAACACTGAAGCTTTCTTT. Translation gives CSVGPGQKKNTEAFF.

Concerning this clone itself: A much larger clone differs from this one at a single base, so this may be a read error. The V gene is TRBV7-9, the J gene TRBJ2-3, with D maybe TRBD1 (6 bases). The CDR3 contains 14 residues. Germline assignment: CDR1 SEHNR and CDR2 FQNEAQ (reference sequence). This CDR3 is CASSFLDSTDAQYF. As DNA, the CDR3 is TGTGCCAGCAGCTTCTTGGACAGCACAGATGCGCAGTATTTT.

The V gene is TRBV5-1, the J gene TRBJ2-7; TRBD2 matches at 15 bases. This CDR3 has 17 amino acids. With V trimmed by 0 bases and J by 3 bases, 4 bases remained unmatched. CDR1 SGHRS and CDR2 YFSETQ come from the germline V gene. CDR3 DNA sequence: TGCGCCAGCAGCTTGGGGACTAGCGGGAGGGCCGTCTACGAGCAGTACTTC. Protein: CASSLGTSGRAVYEQYF.

CDR3 in amino acids: CASSWGLAGVTGELFF. DNA for the CDR3: TGCGCCAGCAGCTGGGGACTAGCGGGAGTCACCGGGGAGCTGTTTTTT. V usage is TRBV5-1 and J usage is TRBJ2-2; TRBD2 agrees at 14 bases. Per the germline V gene, CDR1 is SGHRS and CDR2 is YFSETQ. This CDR3 region has 16 residues. Trimming removed 3 bases from V and 4 bases from J; junction bases left unmatched: 2.

CDR3: CASSLWTGSVTEAFF. CDR3 nucleotides: TGTGCCAGCAGTCTGTGGACAGGGTCGGTCACTGAAGCTTTCTTT. The chain combines TRBV28 with TRBJ1-1; 8 nucleotides line up with TRBD1. Germline loops: CDR1 MDHEN, CDR2 SYDVKM. This CDR3 comprises 15 residues. Germline trimming cut 5 bases from V and 4 bases from J; bases unmatched to any gene: 9. Complete variable domain (other parts from reference TRBV28 and TRBJ1-1): DVKVTQSSRYLVKRTGEKVFLECVQDMDHENMFWYRQDPGLGLRLIYFSYDVKMKEKGDIPEGYSVSREKKERFSLILESASTNQTSMYLCASSLWTGSVTEAFFGQGTRLTVV.

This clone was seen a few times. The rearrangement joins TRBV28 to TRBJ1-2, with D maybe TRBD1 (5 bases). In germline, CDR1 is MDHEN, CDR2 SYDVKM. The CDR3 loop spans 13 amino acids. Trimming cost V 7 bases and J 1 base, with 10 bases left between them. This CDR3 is CASIQGNNYGYTF. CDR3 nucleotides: TGTGCCAGCATCCAGGGAAATAACTATGGCTACACCTTC.

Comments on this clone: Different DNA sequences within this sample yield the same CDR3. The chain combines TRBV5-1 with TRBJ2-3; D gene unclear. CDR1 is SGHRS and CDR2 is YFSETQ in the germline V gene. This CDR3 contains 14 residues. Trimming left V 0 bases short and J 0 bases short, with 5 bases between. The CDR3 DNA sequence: TGCGCCAGCAGCTTGGGGGGAAGCACAGATACGCAGTATTTT. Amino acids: CASSLGGSTDTQYF. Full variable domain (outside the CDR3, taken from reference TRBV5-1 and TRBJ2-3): KAGVTQTPRYLIKTRGQQVTLSCSPISGHRSVSWYQQTPGQGLQFLFEYFSETQRNKGNFPGRFSGRQFSNSRSEMNVSTLELGDSALYLCASSLGGSTDTQYFGPGTRLTVL.

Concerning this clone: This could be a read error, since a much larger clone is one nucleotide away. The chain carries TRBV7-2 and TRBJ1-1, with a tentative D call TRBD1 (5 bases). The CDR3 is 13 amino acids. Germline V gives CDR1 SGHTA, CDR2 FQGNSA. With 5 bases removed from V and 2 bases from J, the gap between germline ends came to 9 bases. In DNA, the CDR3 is TGTGCCAGCAGCGTGACAGTTAACACTGAAGCTTTCTTT. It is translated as CASSVTVNTEAFF.

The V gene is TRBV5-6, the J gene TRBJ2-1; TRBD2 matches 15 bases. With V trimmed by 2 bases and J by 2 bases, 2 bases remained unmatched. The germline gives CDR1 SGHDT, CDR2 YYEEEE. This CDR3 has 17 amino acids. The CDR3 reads CASSFGLAGGPYNEQFF. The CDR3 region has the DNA TGTGCCAGCAGCTTCGGACTAGCGGGAGGGCCCTACAATGAGCAGTTCTTC.

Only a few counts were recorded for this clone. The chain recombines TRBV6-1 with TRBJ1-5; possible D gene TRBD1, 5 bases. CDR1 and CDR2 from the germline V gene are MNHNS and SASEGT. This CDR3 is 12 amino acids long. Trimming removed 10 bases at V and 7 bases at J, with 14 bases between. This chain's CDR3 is CAISWGIQPQHF. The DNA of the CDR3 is TGTGCCATCTCTTGGGGGATCCAGCCCCAGCATTTT.

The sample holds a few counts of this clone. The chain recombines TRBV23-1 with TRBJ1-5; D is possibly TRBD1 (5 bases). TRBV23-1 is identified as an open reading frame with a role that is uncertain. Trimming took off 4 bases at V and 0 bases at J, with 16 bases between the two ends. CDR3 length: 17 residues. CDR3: CASSPKGTPYSNQPQHF. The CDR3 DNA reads TGCGCCAGCAGTCCAAAAGGGACGCCCTATAGCAATCAGCCCCAGCATTTT.

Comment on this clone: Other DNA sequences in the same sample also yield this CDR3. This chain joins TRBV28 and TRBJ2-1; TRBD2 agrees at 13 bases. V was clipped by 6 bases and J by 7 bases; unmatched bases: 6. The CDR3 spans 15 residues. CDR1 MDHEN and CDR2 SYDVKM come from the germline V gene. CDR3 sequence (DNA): TGTGCCAGCAGCCCACTAGCGGGAGGGTCTAATGAGCAGTTCTTC. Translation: CASSPLAGGSNEQFF.

The CDR3 protein is CSGTVDTEAFF. The CDR3 coding sequence is TGCAGCGGAACAGTAGACACTGAAGCTTTCTTT. V and J are TRBV29-1 and TRBJ1-1; D is uncertain. CDR3 length: 11 residues. CDR1 and CDR2 from the germline V gene are SQVTM and ANQGSEA. The V and J ends lost 7 bases and 3 bases respectively, with 9 bases between them.

The CDR3 reads CASSHARLVAQYF. The CDR3 DNA reads as TGTGCCAGCAGCCACGCTCGGCTAGTGGCGCAGTATTTT. This chain links TRBV7-9 with TRBJ2-3, with no clear D. The CDR3 spans 13 residues. The germline gives CDR1 SEHNR, CDR2 FQNEAQ (reference sequence). The V end was cut by 5 bases, the J end by 10 bases, with 16 bases between.

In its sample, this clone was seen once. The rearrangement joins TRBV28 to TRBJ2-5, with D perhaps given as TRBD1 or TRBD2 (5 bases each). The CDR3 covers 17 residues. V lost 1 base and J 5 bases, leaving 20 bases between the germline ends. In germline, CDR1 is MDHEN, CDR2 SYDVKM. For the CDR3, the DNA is TGTGCCAGCAGTTTATCGCGGGCAGGGCAGGCTGGGGAGACCCAGTACTTC. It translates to CASSLSRAGQAGETQYF.

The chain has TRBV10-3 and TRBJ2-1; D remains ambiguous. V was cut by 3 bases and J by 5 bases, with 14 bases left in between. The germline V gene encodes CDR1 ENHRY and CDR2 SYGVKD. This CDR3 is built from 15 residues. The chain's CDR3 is CAISEARDFNNEQFF. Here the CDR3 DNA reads TGTGCCATCAGTGAAGCGAGAGACTTTAACAATGAGCAGTTCTTC.